One and the same sample provided the 8 T cell receptor beta chains below, sequenced in a study of T cell responses to AZD1222 COVID-19 vaccine. Only in-frame clones appear in the TCRdb table, and some are missing; sequencing was by immunoSEQ multiplex PCR. Among 65,000 to 95,000 clones listed, 90% to 95% were seen once. Here the sequenced sample was peripheral blood, taken on day 0 of MenACWY control vaccination. These receptors all come from an adult in good health.

This chain links TRBV18 with TRBJ1-1; 12 nucleotides align to TRBD1. CDR3 length equals 18 residues. CDR1 and CDR2 (germline): KGHSH, LQKENI. Trimming cost V 3 bases and J 2 bases; bases outside gene matches: 10. This CDR3 reads CASSPGQGAGVLNTEAFF. Written as DNA, the CDR3 is TGTGCCAGCTCACCGGGACAGGGGGCGGGGGTTCTTAACACTGAAGCTTTCTTT.

The rearrangement joins TRBV6-5 to TRBJ2-2; D ambiguous. The CDR3 sequence is 14 residues long. The germline CDR1 and CDR2 sequences are MNHEY and SVGAGI. Trimming removed 2 bases from V and 4 bases from J, with 8 bases in between. The CDR3 region is CASSYATVTGELFF. The CDR3 bases are TGTGCCAGCAGTTACGCGACGGTCACCGGGGAGCTGTTTTTT.

The CDR3 region is CASSVQGGGNQPQHF. DNA of the CDR3: TGTGCCAGCAGCGTACAGGGGGGCGGCAATCAGCCCCAGCATTTT. V and J are TRBV6-5 and TRBJ1-5, with 8 positions matching TRBD1. The length of the CDR3 is 15 residues. The J segment lost 2 bases and the V segment lost 6 bases, leaving 6 bases of the junction unmatched. The germline V gene has CDR1 MNHEY and CDR2 SVGAGI.

CDR3 DNA sequence: TGTGCCAGCACAGAAACGGGACTAGCTAACATTCAGTACTTC. Translating it yields CASTETGLANIQYF. The V call is TRBV3-1 (or the pseudogene TRBV3-2), the J call TRBJ2-4, with TRBD2 matching over 9 bases. The germline V gene encodes CDR1 LGHDT and CDR2 YNNKEL (reference sequence). The V segment lost 7 bases and the J segment 7 bases; nucleotides outside the gene matches: 8. The CDR3 has 14 residues.

The J gene is TRBJ1-3, the V gene TRBV5-1; 8 bases align to TRBD1. Germline lookup yields CDR1 SGHRS and CDR2 YFSETQ. This CDR3 has 15 amino acids. Trimming cost V 1 base and J 1 base; bases outside gene matches: 1. For the CDR3, the DNA is TGCGCCAGCAGCTTGACAGGGGGGTCTGGAAACACCATATATTTT. This encodes CASSLTGGSGNTIYF.

The sample holds one count of this clone. This chain connects TRBV30 to TRBJ1-1; the D gene is possibly TRBD1 (5 bases). The CDR3 has 12 amino acids. Germline V gene data show CDR1 as GTSNPN and CDR2 as SVGIG (reference sequence). Trimming left V 5 bases short and J 11 bases short, with 18 bases between. The CDR3 region has the DNA TGTGCCTGGGGGGACCAGGCTTTCGGGGCTTTCTTT. Its protein product is CAWGDQAFGAFF.

V gene TRBV6-1 combines with J gene TRBJ1-3; D remains ambiguous. The CDR3 has 16 residues. Germline CDR1 and CDR2: MNHNS and SASEGT. V lost 0 bases, J lost 0 bases, and 9 bases lay in between. The CDR3 DNA is TGTGCCAGCAGTGAAGCTGCGTATTCCTCTGGAAACACCATATATTTT. This gives the protein CASSEAAYSSGNTIYF.

J is TRBJ2-5 and V is TRBV30; D unresolved. Germline assignment: CDR1 GTSNPN and CDR2 SVGIG (reference sequence). CDR3 size: 14 residues. The ends were cut back, 4 bases at V and 5 bases at J, with 17 bases in the middle. Here the CDR3 reads CAWKALGSDETQYF. The CDR3 DNA follows: TGTGCCTGGAAGGCTCTTGGGTCGGACGAGACCCAGTACTTC.